This T cell receptor beta chain was captured in a study of TIL therapy for anti-PD-1-resistant metastatic lung cancer. Turning to the study itself: Progressing patients received lymphodepletion, expanded TIL infusion and IL-2. Most patients had lung adenocarcinoma; a few tumors were EGFR-mutant, two ALK-rearranged; half smoked currently or formerly. Study-level results: Treatment-naive, never-smoker and oncogene-addicted patients were overrepresented in this highly selected cohort.

In its sample, this clone was seen once. No antigen is known for it. The time point was: pre-treatment sample, taken before nivolumab and TIL therapy. This was the immunoSEQ v3 assay. Libraries were sequenced to approximately 2 million read pairs (survey) or 5-6 million (deep). This table comes from immunoSEQ multiplex PCR, and its TCRdb copy is limited to in-frame clones, with some not included. The data contain approximately 40,000 clones, over 70% of them singletons. The source is a person aged 25-80 years with non-small cell lung cancer. The input for sequencing was blood, taken at baseline.

CDR3 sequence (DNA): TGTGCCAGCAGTTTAGGGGGCGCAACTAATGAAAAACTGTTTTTT. This gives the protein CASSLGGATNEKLFF. This rearrangement joins TRBV28 to TRBJ1-4, with D perhaps TRBD1 (6 bases). Germline assignment: CDR1 MDHEN and CDR2 SYDVKM. Trimming cost V 2 bases and J 0 bases, with 7 bases left between them. This CDR3 comprises 15 residues.